The TCR beta chain described here comes from a study of CD8+ T cells in alopecia areata. For the study at large: Scoring of severity for treated patients was based on percentage of affected scalp area.

Broader study findings: Scalp and blood retained many expanded lesional clones during tofacitinib.

Treatment noted: oral pan-JAK inhibitor, 5-10 mg twice daily. Reverse transcribed after extraction, RNA yielded cDNA as the sequencing template. Profiling relied on immunoSEQ multiplex PCR, and the TCRdb table lists in-frame clones only, not all of them. This sample has around 270,000 clones, with nearly 60% found just once. About this clone itself: The antigen is unknown.

Germline V gene sequence: CDR1 MDHEN, CDR2 SYDVKM. The CDR3 has 15 amino acids. Trimming took 6 bases from V and 4 from J; bases not matched to a gene: 8. The clonotype comes from a human donor with alopecia areata. The specimen comprised CD4+ T cells sorted from blood, sampled at week 24, from a patient treated with tofacitinib. The chain joins TRBV28 to TRBJ2-3; 9 bases match TRBD1. As DNA, the CDR3 is TGTGCCAGCAGGGGACAGGGAAGTGAATCAGATACGCAGTATTTT. It is translated as CASRGQGSESDTQYF.